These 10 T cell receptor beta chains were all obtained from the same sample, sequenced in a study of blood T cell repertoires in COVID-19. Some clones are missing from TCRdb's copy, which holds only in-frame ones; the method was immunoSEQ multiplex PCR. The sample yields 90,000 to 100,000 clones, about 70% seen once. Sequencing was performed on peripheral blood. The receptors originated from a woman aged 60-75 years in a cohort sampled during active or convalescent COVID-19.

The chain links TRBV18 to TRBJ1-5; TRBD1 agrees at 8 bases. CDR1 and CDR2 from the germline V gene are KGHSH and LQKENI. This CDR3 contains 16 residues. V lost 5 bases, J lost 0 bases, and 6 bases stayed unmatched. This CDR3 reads CASSTGTGHSNQPQHF. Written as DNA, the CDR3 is TGTGCCAGCTCAACCGGGACAGGCCATAGCAATCAGCCCCAGCATTTT.

CDR3 sequence reads: CATSGAPSSTDTQYF. DNA of the CDR3: TGTGCCACCAGCGGGGCTCCATCTAGCACAGATACGCAGTATTTT. This chain connects TRBV15 to TRBJ2-3; weak D call: TRBD1 (5 bases). Per the germline V gene, CDR1 is LNHNV and CDR2 is YYDKDF (reference sequence). V dropped 5 bases and J dropped 0 bases, with 12 bases sitting between them. This CDR3 is built from 15 residues.

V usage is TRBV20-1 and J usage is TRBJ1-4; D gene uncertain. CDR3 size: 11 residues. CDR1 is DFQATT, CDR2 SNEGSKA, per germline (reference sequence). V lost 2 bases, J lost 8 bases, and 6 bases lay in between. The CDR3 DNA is TGCAGTGCTAGATCGGGGGAAAAACTGTTTTTT. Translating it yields CSARSGEKLFF.

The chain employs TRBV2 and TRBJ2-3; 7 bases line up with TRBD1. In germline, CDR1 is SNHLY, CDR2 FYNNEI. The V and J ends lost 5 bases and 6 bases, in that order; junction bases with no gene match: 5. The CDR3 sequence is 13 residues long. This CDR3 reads CASSIGQVDTQYF. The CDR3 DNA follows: TGTGCCAGCAGTATTGGACAGGTGGATACGCAGTATTTT.

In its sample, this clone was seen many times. The CDR3 nucleotides read TGTGCCAGCAGCCCCGGGACTAGCGTCTACGAGCAGTACTTC. This gives the protein CASSPGTSVYEQYF. The rearrangement links TRBV13 to TRBJ2-7, with 10 bases fitting TRBD2. The junction had 4 bases not matched to a gene; V was cut back by 5 bases and J by 3 bases. The CDR3 covers 14 residues. Per germline, CDR1 PRHDT and CDR2 FYEKMQ (reference sequence).

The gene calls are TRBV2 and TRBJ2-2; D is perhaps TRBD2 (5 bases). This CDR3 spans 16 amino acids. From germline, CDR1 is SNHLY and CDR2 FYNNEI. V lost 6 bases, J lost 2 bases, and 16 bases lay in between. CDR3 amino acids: CASRPDYLPNTGELFF. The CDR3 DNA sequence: TGTGCCAGCAGGCCCGACTACCTCCCCAACACCGGGGAGCTGTTTTTT.

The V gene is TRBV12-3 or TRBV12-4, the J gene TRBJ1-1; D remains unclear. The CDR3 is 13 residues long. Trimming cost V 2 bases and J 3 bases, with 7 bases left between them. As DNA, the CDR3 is TGTGCCAGCAGTTTAAGGAGGGACACTGAAGCTTTCTTT. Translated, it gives CASSLRRDTEAFF.

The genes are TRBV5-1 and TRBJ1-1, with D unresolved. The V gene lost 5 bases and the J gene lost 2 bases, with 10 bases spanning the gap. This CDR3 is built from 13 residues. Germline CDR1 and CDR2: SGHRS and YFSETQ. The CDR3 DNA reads TGCGCCAGCAGAACAGTTTTAAACACTGAAGCTTTCTTT. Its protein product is CASRTVLNTEAFF. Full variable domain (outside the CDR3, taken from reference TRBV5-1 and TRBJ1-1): KAGVTQTPRYLIKTRGQQVTLSCSPISGHRSVSWYQQTPGQGLQFLFEYFSETQRNKGNFPGRFSGRQFSNSRSEMNVSTLELGDSALYLCASRTVLNTEAFFGQGTRLTVV.

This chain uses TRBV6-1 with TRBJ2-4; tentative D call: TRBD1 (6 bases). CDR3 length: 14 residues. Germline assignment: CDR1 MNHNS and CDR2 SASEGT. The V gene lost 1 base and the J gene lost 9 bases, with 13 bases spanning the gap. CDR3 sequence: CASSEVGARGIQYF. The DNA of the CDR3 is TGTGCCAGCAGTGAAGTTGGCGCCAGGGGCATTCAGTACTTC.

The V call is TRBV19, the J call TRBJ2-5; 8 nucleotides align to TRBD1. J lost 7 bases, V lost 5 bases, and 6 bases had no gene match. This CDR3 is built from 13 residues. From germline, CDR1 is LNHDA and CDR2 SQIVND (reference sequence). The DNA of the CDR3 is TGTGCCAGTAGTCCGGACAGGGCCCGGACCCAGTACTTC. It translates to CASSPDRARTQYF.